This T cell receptor beta chain was found in a study of blood T cells in healthy people across ages. As for the study in general: T cells yielded about one barcoded beta molecule per two cells through template switching.

Next came a second PCR, run for about 7 to 12 cycles, which used a sample-barcoded 5' primer along with a J-beta primer mix. TCRdb used MiXCR to reprocess the 5' RACE reads, holding one entry per CDR3 protein. The sample has around 1,900,000 distinct CDR3 sequences; about two fifths are singletons. With 3 bases removed from V and 3 bases from J, the gap between germline ends came to 16 bases. This CDR3 spans 16 amino acids. Sequenced: blood. This sequence was found in a human donor in good health. The rearrangement links TRBV12-3 or TRBV12-4 to TRBJ2-3; a possible D gene is TRBD2 (6 bases). As DNA, the CDR3 is TGTGCCAGCAGTTTCGGCGCGGGGATTCGAACAGATACGCAGTATTTT. It is translated as CASSFGAGIRTDTQYF.